The T cell receptor (beta chain) under discussion was sequenced for a study of blood T cells in healthy people across ages. The study's findings and limits: Diversity of TCR beta correlated strongly with naive T cell percentage.

This clonotype has a handful of counts. What it recognizes is unknown. The CDR3 is made up of 13 amino acids. Trimming stripped 3 bases from V and 5 bases from J, with 8 bases between. A second PCR of roughly 7 to 11 cycles used a sample-barcoded 5' primer and a J-beta primer mix. Via MiXCR, TCRdb re-called the 5' RACE reads, giving one row per CDR3 protein. Among roughly 1,500,000 distinct CDR3 sequences listed, 30% to 35% were seen once. The chain links TRBV12-3 or TRBV12-4 to TRBJ1-5; D not resolved. Sequenced material: blood. This sequence was found in a woman in her 30s in good health. CDR3 DNA sequence: TGTGCCAGCAGTTTCACTATAGATCAGCCCCAGCATTTT. This gives the protein CASSFTIDQPQHF.